This entry describes one T cell receptor beta chain. Its target is unknown. The CDR3 consists of 14 residues. Germline loops: CDR1 WSHSY, CDR2 SAAADI. V was pared by 6 bases and J by 6 bases, with 17 bases between. The data are from a study of cytomegalovirus exposure and HLA in healthy donors. PCR employed 60 Vbeta and 13 Jbeta primers. Sequenced by immunoSEQ multiplex PCR; TCRdb stores in-frame clones only, minus some. The repertoire has about 90,000 clones, 84% of them found once; the top ten carry roughly 2.2%. General study findings and limits: 87-base-pair reads could not separate some V segments, including TRBV6-2 and TRBV6-3.

V and J are TRBV10-2 and TRBJ1-2; D perhaps matches TRBD1 (5 bases). This TCR was sampled from a young man in good health and CMV-seronegative. Sequenced material: PBMCs. The CDR3 reads CASRDRSLGNGYTF. CDR3 bases: TGCGCCAGCAGAGACAGATCGTTAGGAAATGGCTACACCTTC.